In this sample, the clone carrying this TCR beta chain is medium-sized. What it binds is not known. The V end lost 0 bases, the J end lost 2 bases, and 7 bases lay between the germline ends. Germline CDR1 is LGHNA and CDR2 is YSLEER. The CDR3 is 14 amino acids. This sample stems from a study of human T cells and chemical hapten exposure. TCRdb processed the RACE reads anew with MiXCR; each CDR3 protein has one entry. Here the sample spans 20,000 to 30,000 distinct CDR3 sequences, more than 8% being singletons. The sample's time point: patch test 2, 6 weeks after DPC sensitization. The treatment denotes: therapeutic diphenylcyclopropenone sensitization with weekly scalp DPC. Study observations and caveats: As patch test score rose, PT1 expanded TCR counts tended to rise as well. Large CDR3 similarity clusters arose significantly more often from expanded TCRs than from controls. TCRs exceeding a frequency of 1 in 1000 stayed unchanged under DPC sensitization.

The chain links TRBV4-3 to TRBJ1-2, with D maybe TRBD1 (5 bases). Here the sequenced sample was whole blood, taken in connection with sensitization to the hapten diphenylcyclopropenone (DPC). The clonotype originates from a man aged 30-40 years with alopecia areata. Some clones in this sample may be carry-over from other donors' samples. The CDR3 DNA is TGCGCCAGCAGCCAAGATAACAGGAACTATGGCTACACCTTC. Translation gives CASSQDNRNYGYTF.